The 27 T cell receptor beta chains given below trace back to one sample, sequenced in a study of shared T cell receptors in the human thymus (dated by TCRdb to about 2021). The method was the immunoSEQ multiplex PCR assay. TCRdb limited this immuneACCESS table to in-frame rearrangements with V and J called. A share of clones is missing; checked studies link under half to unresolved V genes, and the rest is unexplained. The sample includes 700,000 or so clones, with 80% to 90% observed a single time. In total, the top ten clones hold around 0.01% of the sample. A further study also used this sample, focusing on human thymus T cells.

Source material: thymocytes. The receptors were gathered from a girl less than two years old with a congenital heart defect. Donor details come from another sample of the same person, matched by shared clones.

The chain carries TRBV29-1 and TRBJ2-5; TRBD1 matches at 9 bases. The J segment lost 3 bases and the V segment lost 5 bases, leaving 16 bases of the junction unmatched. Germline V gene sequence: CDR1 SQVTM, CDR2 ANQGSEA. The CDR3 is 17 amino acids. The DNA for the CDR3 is TGCAGCGTTCCACGGGACAGGGACGGCGTGGGCAAAGAGACCCAGTACTTC. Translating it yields CSVPRDRDGVGKETQYF.

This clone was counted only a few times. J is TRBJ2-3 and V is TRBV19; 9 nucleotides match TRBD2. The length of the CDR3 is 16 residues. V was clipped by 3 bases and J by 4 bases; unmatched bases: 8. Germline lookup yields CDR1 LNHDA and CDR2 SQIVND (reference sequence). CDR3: CASSMGRGGPPDTQYF. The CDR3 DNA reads TGTGCCAGTAGTATGGGGCGGGGGGGCCCCCCAGATACGCAGTATTTT.

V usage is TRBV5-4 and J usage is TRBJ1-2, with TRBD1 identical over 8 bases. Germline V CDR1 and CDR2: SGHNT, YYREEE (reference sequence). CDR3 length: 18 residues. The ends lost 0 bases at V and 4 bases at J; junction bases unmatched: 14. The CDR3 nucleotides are TGTGCCAGCAGCTTGGACCCACAGGGGGGGGGCGTGGGCTATGGCTACACCTTC. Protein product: CASSLDPQGGGVGYGYTF.

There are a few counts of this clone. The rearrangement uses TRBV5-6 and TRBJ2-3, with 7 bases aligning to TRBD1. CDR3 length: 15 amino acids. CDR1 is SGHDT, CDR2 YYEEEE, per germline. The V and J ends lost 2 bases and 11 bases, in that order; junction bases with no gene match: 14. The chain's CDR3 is CASSFVHRGTDGQYF. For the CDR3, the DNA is TGTGCCAGCAGCTTTGTCCATCGAGGGACAGATGGGCAGTATTTT.

The CDR3 nucleotides are TGCAGCGGACGACAGGGTGGGGTGACCCAGTACTTC. This translates into CSGRQGGVTQYF. This chain joins TRBV29-1 and TRBJ2-5; 7 positions agree with TRBD1. This CDR3 has 12 residues. V dropped 7 bases and J dropped 7; count of bases not matched to a gene: 9. From germline, CDR1 is SQVTM and CDR2 ANQGSEA.

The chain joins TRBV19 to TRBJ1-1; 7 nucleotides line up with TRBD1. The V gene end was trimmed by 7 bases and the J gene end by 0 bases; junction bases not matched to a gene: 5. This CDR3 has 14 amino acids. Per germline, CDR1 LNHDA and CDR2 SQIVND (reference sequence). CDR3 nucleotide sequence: TGTGCCAGTAAGACAGGGATTATGAACACTGAAGCTTTCTTT. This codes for CASKTGIMNTEAFF.

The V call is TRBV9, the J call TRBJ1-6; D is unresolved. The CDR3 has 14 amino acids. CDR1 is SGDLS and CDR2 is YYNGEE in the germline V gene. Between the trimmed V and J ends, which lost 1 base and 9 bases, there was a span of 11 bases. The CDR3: CASSVTPEGSPLHF. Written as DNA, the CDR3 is TGTGCCAGCAGCGTAACGCCAGAGGGTTCACCCCTCCACTTT.

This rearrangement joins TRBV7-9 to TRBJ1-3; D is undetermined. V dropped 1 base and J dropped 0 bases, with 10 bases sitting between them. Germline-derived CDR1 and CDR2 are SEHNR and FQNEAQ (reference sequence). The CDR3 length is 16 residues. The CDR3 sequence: CASSLVGGPSGNTIYF. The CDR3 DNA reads TGTGCCAGCAGCTTAGTTGGCGGTCCCTCTGGAAACACCATATATTTT. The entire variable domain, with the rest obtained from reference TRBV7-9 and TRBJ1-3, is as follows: DTGVSQNPRHKITKRGQNVTFRCDPISEHNRLYWYRQTLGQGPEFLTYFQNEAQLEKSRLLSDRFSAERPKGSFSTLEIQRTEQGDSAMYLCASSLVGGPSGNTIYFGEGSWLTVV.

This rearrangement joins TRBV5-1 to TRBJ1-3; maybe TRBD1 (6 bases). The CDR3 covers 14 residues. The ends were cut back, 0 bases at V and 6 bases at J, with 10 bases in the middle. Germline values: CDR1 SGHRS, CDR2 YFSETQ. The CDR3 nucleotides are TGCGCCAGCAGCTTGGGCGGGGGCTTAAACACCATATATTTT. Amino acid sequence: CASSLGGGLNTIYF.

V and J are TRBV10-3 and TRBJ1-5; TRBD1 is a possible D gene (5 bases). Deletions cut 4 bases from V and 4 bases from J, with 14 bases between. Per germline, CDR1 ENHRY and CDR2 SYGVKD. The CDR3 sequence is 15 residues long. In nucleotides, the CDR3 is TGTGCCATCAGTGGGGGCTCCGGACCGAATCAGCCCCAGCATTTT. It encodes CAISGGSGPNQPQHF.

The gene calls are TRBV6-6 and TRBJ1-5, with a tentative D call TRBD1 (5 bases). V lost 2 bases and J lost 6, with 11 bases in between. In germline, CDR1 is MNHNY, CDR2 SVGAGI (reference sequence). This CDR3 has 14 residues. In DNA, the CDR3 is TGTGCCAGCAGTTACAAGCCGACAGTTCAGCCCCAGCATTTT. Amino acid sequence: CASSYKPTVQPQHF.

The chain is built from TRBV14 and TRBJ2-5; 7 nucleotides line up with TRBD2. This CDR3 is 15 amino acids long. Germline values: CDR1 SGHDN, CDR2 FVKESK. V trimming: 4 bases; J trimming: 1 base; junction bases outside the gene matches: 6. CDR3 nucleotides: TGTGCCAGCAGCCCTCCCCCTAGCGGCCAAGAGACCCAGTACTTC. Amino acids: CASSPPPSGQETQYF.

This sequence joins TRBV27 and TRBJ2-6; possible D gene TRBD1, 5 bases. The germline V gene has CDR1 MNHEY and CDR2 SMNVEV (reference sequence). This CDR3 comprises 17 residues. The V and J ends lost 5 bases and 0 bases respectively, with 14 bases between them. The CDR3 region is CASSAGHTNSGANVLTF. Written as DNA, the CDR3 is TGTGCCAGCAGTGCCGGACACACAAACTCTGGGGCCAACGTCCTGACTTTC.

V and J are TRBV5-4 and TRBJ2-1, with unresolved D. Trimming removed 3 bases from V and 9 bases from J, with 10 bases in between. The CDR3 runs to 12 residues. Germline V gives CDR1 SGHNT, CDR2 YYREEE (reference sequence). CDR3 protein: CASSSSGREQFF. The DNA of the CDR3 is TGTGCCAGCAGCTCTTCCGGTCGTGAGCAGTTCTTC.

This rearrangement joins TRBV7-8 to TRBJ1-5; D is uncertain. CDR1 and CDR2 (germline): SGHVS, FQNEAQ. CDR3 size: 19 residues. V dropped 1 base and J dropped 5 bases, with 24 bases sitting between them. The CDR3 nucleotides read TGTGCCAGCAGCTTAGATAACGTATTCAGTGGGCTATCTTATCAGCCCCAGCATTTT. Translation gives CASSLDNVFSGLSYQPQHF.

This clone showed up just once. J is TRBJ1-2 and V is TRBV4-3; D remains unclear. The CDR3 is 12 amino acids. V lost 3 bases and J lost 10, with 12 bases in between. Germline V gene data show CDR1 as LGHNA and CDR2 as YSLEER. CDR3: CASSHRLGFYTF. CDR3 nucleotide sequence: TGCGCCAGCAGCCACCGTTTGGGCTTCTACACCTTC.

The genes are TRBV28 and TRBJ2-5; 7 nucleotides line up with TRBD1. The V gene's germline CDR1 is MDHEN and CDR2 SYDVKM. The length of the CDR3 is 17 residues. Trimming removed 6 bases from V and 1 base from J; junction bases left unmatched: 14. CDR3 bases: TGTGCCAGCAGATTAAACGGGACAGCAAGATTCCAAGAGACCCAGTACTTC. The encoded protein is CASRLNGTARFQETQYF.

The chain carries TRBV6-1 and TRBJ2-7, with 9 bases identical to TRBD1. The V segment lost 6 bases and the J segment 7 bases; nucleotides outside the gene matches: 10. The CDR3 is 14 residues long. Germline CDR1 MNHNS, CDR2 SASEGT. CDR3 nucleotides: TGTGCCAGCAGCCCGGGACAGGGTCGCGGGGAGCAGTACTTC. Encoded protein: CASSPGQGRGEQYF.

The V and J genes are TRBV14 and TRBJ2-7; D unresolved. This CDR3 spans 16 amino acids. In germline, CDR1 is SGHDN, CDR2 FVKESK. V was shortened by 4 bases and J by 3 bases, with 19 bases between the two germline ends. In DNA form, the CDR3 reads TGTGCCAGCAGCCCCGAGACTCCTGGCCCACACTACGAGCAGTACTTC. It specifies CASSPETPGPHYEQYF.

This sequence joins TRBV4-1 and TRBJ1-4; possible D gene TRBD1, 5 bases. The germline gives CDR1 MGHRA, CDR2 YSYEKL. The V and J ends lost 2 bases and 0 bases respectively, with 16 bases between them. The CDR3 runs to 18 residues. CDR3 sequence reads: CASSQSGGLVATNEKLFF. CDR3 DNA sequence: TGCGCCAGCAGCCAAAGTGGGGGGTTAGTTGCAACTAATGAAAAACTGTTTTTT.

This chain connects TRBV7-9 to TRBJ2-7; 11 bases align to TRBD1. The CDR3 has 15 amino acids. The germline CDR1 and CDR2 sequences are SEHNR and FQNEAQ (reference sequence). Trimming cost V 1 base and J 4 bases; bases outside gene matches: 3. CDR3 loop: CASSLGTGGCYEQYF. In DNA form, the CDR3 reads TGTGCCAGCAGCTTAGGGACAGGGGGCTGTTACGAGCAGTACTTC.

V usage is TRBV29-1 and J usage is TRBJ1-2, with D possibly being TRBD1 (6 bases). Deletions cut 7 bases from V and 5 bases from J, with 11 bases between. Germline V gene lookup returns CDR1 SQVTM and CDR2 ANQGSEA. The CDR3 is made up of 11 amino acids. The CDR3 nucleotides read TGCAGCGGGACAGAGCTATATGGCTACACCTTC. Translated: CSGTELYGYTF.

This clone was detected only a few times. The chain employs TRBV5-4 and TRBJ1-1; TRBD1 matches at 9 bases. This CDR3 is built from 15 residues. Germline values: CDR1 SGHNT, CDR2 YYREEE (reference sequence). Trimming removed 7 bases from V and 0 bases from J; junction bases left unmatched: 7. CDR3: CASHRGREVNTEAFF. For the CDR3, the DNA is TGTGCCAGCCACAGGGGGCGGGAAGTGAACACTGAAGCTTTCTTT. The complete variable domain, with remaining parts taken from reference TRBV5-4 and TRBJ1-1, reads ETGVTQSPTHLIKTRGQQVTLRCSSQSGHNTVSWYQQALGQGPQFIFQYYREEENGRGNFPPRFSGLQFPNYSSELNVNALELDDSALYLCASHRGREVNTEAFFGQGTRLTVV.

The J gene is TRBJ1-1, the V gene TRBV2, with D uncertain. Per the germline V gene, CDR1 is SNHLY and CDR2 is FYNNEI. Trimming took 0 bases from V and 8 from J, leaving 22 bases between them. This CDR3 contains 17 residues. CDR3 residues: CASSEALYLGRGVEAFF. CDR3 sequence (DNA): TGTGCCAGCAGTGAAGCGCTTTATCTTGGGCGGGGAGTCGAAGCTTTCTTT.

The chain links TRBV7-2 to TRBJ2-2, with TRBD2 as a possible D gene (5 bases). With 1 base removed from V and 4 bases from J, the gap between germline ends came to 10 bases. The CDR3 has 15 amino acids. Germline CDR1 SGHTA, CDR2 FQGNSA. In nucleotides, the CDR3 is TGTGCCAGCAGCTTAGTTTCACGGGGCACCGGGGAGCTGTTTTTT. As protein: CASSLVSRGTGELFF.

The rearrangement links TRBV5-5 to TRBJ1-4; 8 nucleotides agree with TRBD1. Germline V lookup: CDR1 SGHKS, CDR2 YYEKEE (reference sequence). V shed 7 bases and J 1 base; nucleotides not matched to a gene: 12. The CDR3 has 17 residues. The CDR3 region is CASLPEDRAGTNEKLFF. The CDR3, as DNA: TGTGCCAGCCTCCCTGAGGACAGGGCTGGAACTAATGAAAAACTGTTTTTT.

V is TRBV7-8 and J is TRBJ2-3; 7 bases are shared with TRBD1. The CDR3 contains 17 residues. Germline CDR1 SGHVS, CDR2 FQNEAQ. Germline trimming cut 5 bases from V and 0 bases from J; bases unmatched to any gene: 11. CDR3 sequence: CASSPRGDSPSTDTQYF. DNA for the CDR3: TGTGCCAGCAGCCCAAGAGGGGACAGTCCTAGCACAGATACGCAGTATTTT.